The 22 T cell receptor beta chains below were found in one sample sequenced in a study of blood T cell repertoires in COVID-19. The protocol was immunoSEQ multiplex PCR, while the TCRdb copy is restricted to in-frame clones and leaves out a portion. The sample has 280,000 or so clones, 65% to 90% seen once. Sequencing input: peripheral blood. All receptors come from a human donor in a cohort sampled during active COVID-19.

This clone appeared once. The V and J genes are TRBV28 and TRBJ2-7, with 7 bases fitting TRBD1. The CDR3 runs to 13 residues. Germline V gene lookup returns CDR1 MDHEN and CDR2 SYDVKM. Trimming took 6 bases from V and 5 from J; bases not matched to a gene: 7. In DNA, the CDR3 is TGTGCCAGCAGAATCGACAGGGCAGACGAGCAGTACTTC. Its translation is CASRIDRADEQYF.

The rearrangement uses TRBV6-5 and TRBJ1-2; 9 nucleotides line up with TRBD1. The length of the CDR3 is 14 residues. Germline loops: CDR1 MNHEY, CDR2 SVGAGI. The J segment lost 4 bases and the V segment lost 10 bases, leaving 10 bases of the junction unmatched. CDR3 bases: TGTGCCACTCAGCCGTTGGGACAGGGCTATGGCTACACCTTC. Its translation: CATQPLGQGYGYTF.

The J gene is TRBJ1-2, the V gene TRBV29-1; maybe TRBD1 (5 bases). Trimming shortened V by 8 bases and J by 5 bases, and 18 bases separated the two germline ends. From germline, CDR1 is SQVTM and CDR2 ANQGSEA. There are 13 residues in the CDR3. CDR3 coding DNA: TGCAGCCCGGCGGACACCGCGGCATATGGCTACACCTTC. Its protein product is CSPADTAAYGYTF.

V usage is TRBV5-8 and J usage is TRBJ2-7, with TRBD1 matching over 8 bases. V trimming: 5 bases; J trimming: 0 bases; junction bases outside the gene matches: 7. This CDR3 contains 15 residues. CDR1 is SGHTS, CDR2 YDEGEE, per germline. DNA for the CDR3: TGTGCCAGCAGTTCCCGGGACAGGTCCTCCTACGAGCAGTACTTC. As protein: CASSSRDRSSYEQYF.

This clone came up once. This chain uses TRBV6-1 with TRBJ1-1; 7 bases fit TRBD1. V trimming: 3 bases; J trimming: 3 bases; junction bases outside the gene matches: 4. The V gene's germline CDR1 is MNHNS and CDR2 SASEGT. The CDR3 spans 14 residues. The CDR3 region is CASSETGRYTEAFF. Written as DNA, the CDR3 is TGTGCCAGCAGTGAGACAGGGCGGTACACTGAAGCTTTCTTT.

The chain has TRBV5-5 and TRBJ1-1; possible D gene TRBD1, 6 bases. Trimming removed 2 bases at V and 7 bases at J, with 12 bases between. The CDR3 covers 13 residues. The V gene's germline CDR1 is SGHKS and CDR2 YYEKEE (reference sequence). CDR3 protein: CASSFGGANEAFF. The DNA for the CDR3 is TGTGCCAGCAGCTTCGGGGGGGCGAATGAAGCTTTCTTT.

This chain connects TRBV19 to TRBJ1-1, with D maybe TRBD1 (5 bases). Germline CDR1 reads LNHDA; CDR2 reads SQIVND (reference sequence). The CDR3 runs 13 residues. The V and J ends lost 9 bases and 2 bases respectively, with 13 bases between them. The CDR3 sequence is CASRYTGNTEAFF. The DNA for the CDR3 is TGTGCCAGCCGCTACACAGGTAACACTGAAGCTTTCTTT. The complete variable domain, with remaining parts taken from reference TRBV19 and TRBJ1-1, reads DGGITQSPKYLFRKEGQNVTLSCEQNLNHDAMYWYRQDPGQGLRLIYYSQIVNDFQKGDIAEGYSVSREKKESFPLTVTSAQKNPTAFYLCASRYTGNTEAFFGQGTRLTVV.

Only one count was recorded for this clone. The rearrangement links TRBV7-9 to TRBJ2-1; 7 nucleotides align to TRBD2. The CDR3 has 16 residues. Trimming took 5 bases from V and 3 from J; bases not matched to a gene: 10. Germline values: CDR1 SEHNR, CDR2 FQNEAQ (reference sequence). Written as DNA, the CDR3 is TGTGCCAGCAGCCCATTAGCGGGCCTCGGCTACAATGAGCAGTTCTTC. This codes for CASSPLAGLGYNEQFF.

This clone was counted between two and nine times. This sample also contains other DNA sequences that code for the same CDR3. The DNA of the CDR3 is TGTGCCAGCAGCTCGCGGGGACAGTCGAACACCGGGGAGCTGTTTTTT. This translates into CASSSRGQSNTGELFF. This sequence joins TRBV7-9 and TRBJ2-2; a weak D match, TRBD1 (7 bases). The CDR3 totals 16 residues. Deletions cut 4 bases from V and 0 bases from J, with 12 bases between. From germline, CDR1 is SEHNR and CDR2 FQNEAQ (reference sequence).

A remark on this clone: One junction end does not reproduce the germline sequence, and a read error may be involved. The chain carries TRBV20-1 and TRBJ2-7; the D gene is possibly TRBD1 (6 bases). The CDR3 consists of 8 residues. Germline CDR1 is DFQATT and CDR2 is SNEGSKA (reference sequence). CDR3 in DNA: TGCAGTGCTATGGACAGAGGGTTC. This codes for CSAMDRGF.

The chain has TRBV5-1 and TRBJ2-5; a weak D match, TRBD1 (5 bases). Trimming removed 2 bases from V and 7 bases from J, with 15 bases in between. This CDR3 has 14 amino acids. Germline CDR1 SGHRS, CDR2 YFSETQ. The DNA for the CDR3 is TGCGCCAGCAGCTTAGCAGGGTCCCTGGGGACCCAGTACTTC. It encodes CASSLAGSLGTQYF.

The gene calls are TRBV28 and TRBJ2-7; 10 nucleotides align to TRBD2. The ends lost 6 bases at V and 10 bases at J; junction bases unmatched: 6. Germline CDR1 and CDR2: MDHEN and SYDVKM. The CDR3 runs to 12 residues. The CDR3 protein is CASRELAGGQYF. The CDR3 DNA is TGTGCCAGCAGGGAATTAGCGGGAGGACAGTACTTC.

This chain joins TRBV5-1 and TRBJ1-1, with TRBD1 matching 8 bases. Germline loops: CDR1 SGHRS, CDR2 YFSETQ. J lost 1 base, V lost 3 bases, and 8 bases had no gene match. The CDR3 is 16 amino acids. The CDR3 loop is CASSSSTGTGNTEAFF. CDR3 coding DNA: TGCGCCAGCAGCTCTTCTACCGGGACAGGGAACACTGAAGCTTTCTTT.

The chain employs TRBV7-2 and TRBJ2-3; 7 bases agree with TRBD2. The CDR3 sequence is 14 residues long. Germline CDR1 is SGHTA and CDR2 is FQGNSA. V was clipped by 5 bases and J by 4 bases; unmatched bases: 6. The CDR3 coding sequence is TGTGCCAGCAGCCCCAACGGGGGGTCAGATACGCAGTATTTT. Translating it yields CASSPNGGSDTQYF.

The chain recombines TRBV15 with TRBJ1-1, with a possible D match to TRBD1 (5 bases). This CDR3 is built from 15 residues. The germline CDR1 and CDR2 sequences are LNHNV and YYDKDF (reference sequence). Trimming stripped 7 bases from V and 3 bases from J, with 18 bases between. The CDR3 DNA sequence: TGTGCCACCACCCTCGAGCGGGGGGTGCACACTGAAGCTTTCTTT. Its protein product is CATTLERGVHTEAFF.

The chain links TRBV7-8 to TRBJ2-7; D is perhaps TRBD2 (5 bases). Trimming took off 4 bases at V and 3 bases at J, with 19 bases between the two ends. CDR1 SGHVS and CDR2 FQNEAQ come from the germline V gene. The CDR3 sequence is 16 residues long. CDR3 coding DNA: TGTGCCAGCAGCTCCTCTAGACCGATACGGGGCTACGAGCAGTACTTC. Translated, it gives CASSSSRPIRGYEQYF. The whole variable domain, remainder taken from reference TRBV7-8 and TRBJ2-7, is GAGVSQSPRYKVAKRGQDVALRCDPISGHVSLFWYQQALGQGPEFLTYFQNEAQLDKSGLPSDRFFAERPEGSVSTLKIQRTQQEDSAVYLCASSSSRPIRGYEQYFGPGTRLTVT.

CDR3 sequence reads: CASSILAGSTGELFF. CDR3 in DNA: TGTGCCAGTAGTATCCTAGCGGGATCCACCGGGGAGCTGTTTTTT. The V and J genes are TRBV19 and TRBJ2-2; the match to TRBD2 covers 9 bases. Germline CDR1 LNHDA, CDR2 SQIVND (reference sequence). There are 15 residues in the CDR3. The trim removed 3 bases at V and 4 bases at J, leaving 3 bases unmatched.

This sequence joins TRBV7-9 and TRBJ1-1, with D perhaps matching TRBD1 (5 bases). Germline V gene sequence: CDR1 SEHNR, CDR2 FQNEAQ (reference sequence). The CDR3 runs to 15 residues. Trimming left V 3 bases short and J 1 base short, with 12 bases between. This CDR3 is CASSFRGRANTEAFF. CDR3 sequence (DNA): TGTGCCAGCAGCTTTCGGGGGAGGGCGAACACTGAAGCTTTCTTT.

In this sample, this clone turned up once. At the DNA level, this CDR3 is encoded by other sequences in the same sample as well. V gene TRBV7-3 combines with J gene TRBJ2-1, with 7 bases matching TRBD2. The germline gives CDR1 SGHTA, CDR2 FQGTGA. CDR3 length: 13 amino acids. V lost 8 bases, J lost 1 base, and 2 bases stayed unmatched. The CDR3 spells CASSSGSYNEQFF. In nucleotides, the CDR3 is TGTGCCAGCTCTAGCGGATCCTACAATGAGCAGTTCTTC.

The chain links TRBV3-1 (or the pseudogene TRBV3-2) to TRBJ2-3; D remains unclear. Germline V gene data show CDR1 as LGHDT and CDR2 as YNNKEL (reference sequence). Trimming left V 5 bases short and J 1 base short, with 16 bases between. The CDR3 is 16 residues long. The CDR3 bases are TGTGCCAGCAGCTTTCACTCCGGTATTCGCACAGATACGCAGTATTTT. As protein: CASSFHSGIRTDTQYF.

This chain joins TRBV5-4 and TRBJ2-3; 11 nucleotides align to TRBD2. This CDR3 contains 17 residues. Germline CDR1 and CDR2: SGHNT and YYREEE (reference sequence). After removal of 1 base from V and 4 bases from J, the junction contained 8 bases not matched to a gene. For the CDR3, the DNA is TGTGCCAGCAGCTTGAATAGCGGGAGGGCCGGGTCAGATACGCAGTATTTT. Translation: CASSLNSGRAGSDTQYF.

The chain carries TRBV5-4 and TRBJ1-5; a possible D gene is TRBD1 (5 bases). CDR1 and CDR2 from the germline V gene are SGHNT and YYREEE (reference sequence). The CDR3 contains 14 residues. V shed 0 bases and J shed 8 bases, with 12 bases lying between them. The CDR3 loop is CASSLGPGGEPQHF. The CDR3 region has the DNA TGTGCCAGCAGCTTGGGCCCCGGAGGGGAGCCCCAGCATTTT.